The 27 T cell receptor beta chains in this list originate from one sample, sequenced in a study of T cells in Graves' hyperthyroidism and ophthalmopathy. There were TCR beta CDR3 regions amplified from RNA transcripts. HTBI primers were the set used in a first-round RT-PCR of the TCR CDR3. One entry per CDR3 protein, called by TCRdb with MiXCR from the multiplex PCR reads. The sample consists of over 650,000 distinct CDR3 sequences, 15% to 20% of them appearing once. The sequenced material came from blood. The receptors here all came from a man in his late teens or twenties with Graves' hyperthyroidism.

The CDR3 DNA sequence: TGTGCCAGCAGTCCTGGACTAGCGGGAGAAGTCCCGAAAGATACGCAGTATTTT. Encoded protein: CASSPGLAGEVPKDTQYF. The V gene is TRBV27, the J gene TRBJ2-3, with 13 bases fitting TRBD2. The CDR3 extends over 18 amino acids. V shed 5 bases, J shed 5 bases, and the junction held 13 bases outside the gene matches. The germline V gene has CDR1 MNHEY and CDR2 SMNVEV (reference sequence).

The rearrangement joins TRBV4-1 to TRBJ2-3; a weak D match, TRBD2 (5 bases). The CDR3 contains 15 residues. The germline CDR1 and CDR2 sequences are MGHRA and YSYEKL. The germline V and J ends were trimmed by 1 base and 4 bases, with 12 bases remaining between them. CDR3 in DNA: TGCGCCAGCAGCCAAGTTGAGGGAATGGCAGATACGCAGTATTTT. This gives the protein CASSQVEGMADTQYF.

This clonotype was detected many times. The rearrangement links TRBV29-1 to TRBJ2-5, with 11 positions matching TRBD1. This CDR3 comprises 16 residues. V lost 3 bases to trimming and J lost 1 base; unmatched junction nucleotides: 7. CDR1 is SQVTM and CDR2 is ANQGSEA in the germline V gene. The CDR3 loop is CSVEVGQGGIQETQYF. CDR3 nucleotide sequence: TGCAGCGTTGAGGTGGGACAGGGGGGAATCCAAGAGACCCAGTACTTC.

The CDR3 protein is CSASARAETQYF. CDR3 sequence (DNA): TGCAGTGCTAGTGCCAGGGCGGAGACCCAGTACTTC. The chain recombines TRBV20-1 with TRBJ2-5; D might be TRBD1 (5 bases). Trimming cost V 3 bases and J 5 bases, with 10 bases left between them. Germline V gene sequence: CDR1 DFQATT, CDR2 SNEGSKA (reference sequence). The CDR3 sequence is 12 residues long.

This clonotype was counted at least ten times. The chain couples TRBV2 to TRBJ2-7; D may match TRBD1 or TRBD2 (5 bases each). V was shortened by 5 bases and J by 7 bases, with 15 bases between the two germline ends. The CDR3 length is 13 residues. The germline V gene encodes CDR1 SNHLY and CDR2 FYNNEI. The CDR3 reads CASSTDKTGEQYF. CDR3 coding DNA: TGTGCCAGCAGTACGGACAAAACGGGGGAGCAGTACTTC. The full variable domain, in which reference TRBV2 and TRBJ2-7 provide the parts outside the CDR3, is EPEVTQTPSHQVTQMGQEVILRCVPISNHLYFYWYRQILGQKVEFLVSFYNNEISEKSEIFDDQFSVERPDGSNFTLKIRSTKLEDSAMYFCASSTDKTGEQYFGPGTRLTVT.

This clonotype has a count of ten or more. A junction boundary mismatches the germline segment, possibly from a read error. Here the CDR3 DNA reads TGTGCCAGCAGGTTAGCGCTCCTCGGAAGAGGAGGATTCAATGAGCAGTTCTTC. Amino acids: CASRLALLGRGGFNEQFF. V and J are TRBV7-9 and TRBJ2-1; D is possibly TRBD2 (5 bases). The germline V gene encodes CDR1 SEHNR and CDR2 FQNEAQ (reference sequence). The CDR3 sequence is 18 residues long.

Only a few counts were recorded for this clonotype. The chain combines TRBV6-1 with TRBJ2-7; D perhaps matches TRBD1 (6 bases). There are 13 residues in the CDR3. V was clipped by 4 bases and J by 2 bases, with 9 bases between them. The germline gives CDR1 MNHNS, CDR2 SASEGT. CDR3 coding DNA: TGTGCCAGCAGTGGGACAGTTGCCTACGAGCAGTACTTC. It encodes CASSGTVAYEQYF.

This clonotype was recorded many times. This chain uses TRBV6-6 with TRBJ1-1, with D possibly being TRBD1 (6 bases). The V end lost 1 base, the J end lost 4 bases, and 13 bases lay between the germline ends. This CDR3 is 15 amino acids long. The germline CDR1 and CDR2 sequences are MNHNY and SVGAGI (reference sequence). The CDR3 sequence: CASSYLQGTGTEAFF. In DNA form, the CDR3 reads TGTGCCAGCAGTTACTTACAGGGTACCGGCACTGAAGCTTTCTTT.

In this sample, this clonotype turned up many times. This chain uses TRBV28 with TRBJ2-7, with 8 nucleotides matching TRBD2. Germline V lookup: CDR1 MDHEN, CDR2 SYDVKM. Trimming took 4 bases from V and 3 from J; bases not matched to a gene: 8. This CDR3 region has 15 residues. This CDR3 is CASSSREALGYEQYF. CDR3 DNA sequence: TGTGCCAGCAGTTCGCGGGAGGCCCTGGGCTACGAGCAGTACTTC.

This clonotype has a handful of counts. The V call is TRBV24-1, the J call TRBJ2-1; D unresolved. This CDR3 spans 15 amino acids. The ends were cut back, 5 bases at V and 2 bases at J, with 12 bases in the middle. Germline-derived CDR1 and CDR2 are KGHDR and SFDVKD. CDR3 in DNA: TGTGCCACCAGTGTGGGCAGACCGACCTACAATGAGCAGTTCTTC. Encoded protein: CATSVGRPTYNEQFF.

This clonotype was found many times. V and J are TRBV3-1 and TRBJ2-1; no definite D call. Germline lookup yields CDR1 LGHDT and CDR2 YNNKEL (reference sequence). The CDR3 spans 15 residues. The V end was cut by 1 base, the J end by 0 bases, with 7 bases between. The CDR3 DNA sequence: TGTGCCAGCAGCCAAGGGTTAAGCTCCTACAATGAGCAGTTCTTC. Translating it yields CASSQGLSSYNEQFF.

This chain uses TRBV4-3 with TRBJ1-1; D is unresolved. The CDR3 sequence is 14 residues long. The V end lost 2 bases, the J end lost 4 bases, and 11 bases lay between the germline ends. Germline CDR1 is LGHNA and CDR2 is YSLEER. The CDR3 coding sequence is TGCGCCAGCAGCCAAACTGCCCGAGGCACTGAAGCTTTCTTT. Translating gives CASSQTARGTEAFF.

CDR3 in DNA: TGTGCCAGCAGCCAAAGGATAGCGGTGTACGAGCAGTACTTC. It codes for CASSQRIAVYEQYF. This chain connects TRBV3-1 to TRBJ2-7; tentatively, D is TRBD2 (6 bases). V shed 2 bases and J shed 4 bases, with 12 bases lying between them. Per the germline V gene, CDR1 is LGHDT and CDR2 is YNNKEL (reference sequence). The CDR3 runs 14 residues.

This clonotype was found many times. This chain links TRBV11-3 with TRBJ2-1, with D possibly matching TRBD2 (5 bases). There are 17 residues in the CDR3. Trimming shortened V by 7 bases and J by 0 bases, and 19 bases separated the two germline ends. Germline V gene data show CDR1 as SGHNT and CDR2 as YENEEA. The CDR3 nucleotides read TGTGCCAGCACCATGTCGCGGGCCTTTAGCTCCTACAATGAGCAGTTCTTC. It is translated as CASTMSRAFSSYNEQFF.

CDR3 sequence (DNA): TGTGCCAGCAGCTTATTCCGGACACCGAACACCGGGGAGCTGTTTTTT. Its translation: CASSLFRTPNTGELFF. The V call is TRBV7-9, the J call TRBJ2-2, with D possibly matching TRBD1 (5 bases). Deletions cut 2 bases from V and 0 bases from J, with 10 bases between. Germline V CDR1 and CDR2: SEHNR, FQNEAQ (reference sequence). The CDR3 contains 16 residues.

This clonotype has just a few counts. This chain joins TRBV18 and TRBJ1-1, with 11 bases matching TRBD1. Germline CDR1 and CDR2: KGHSH and LQKENI. The CDR3 runs to 15 residues. Trimming removed 3 bases from V and 8 bases from J; junction bases left unmatched: 8. The DNA for the CDR3 is TGTGCCAGCTCACCCCGGACAGGGGGCCTATCAGAAGCTTTCTTT. It encodes CASSPRTGGLSEAFF.

This clonotype has at least ten counts. This chain joins TRBV20-1 and TRBJ2-7; 8 bases are shared with TRBD2. Germline-derived CDR1 and CDR2 are DFQATT and SNEGSKA (reference sequence). The CDR3 extends over 15 amino acids. J lost 3 bases, V lost 2 bases, and 9 bases had no gene match. This chain's CDR3 is CSARNLAGPDYEQYF. The CDR3 nucleotides read TGCAGTGCTAGAAATCTAGCGGGCCCCGACTACGAGCAGTACTTC.

This chain links TRBV6-1 with TRBJ2-7, with D perhaps matching TRBD1 (6 bases). V lost 9 bases and J lost 1, with 16 bases in between. The germline V gene encodes CDR1 MNHNS and CDR2 SASEGT. This CDR3 is 14 amino acids long. The CDR3 DNA reads TGTGCCAGTACTTCGACAGGAAATTCCTACGAGCAGTACTTC. It is translated as CASTSTGNSYEQYF.

This clonotype was observed many times. The genes are TRBV10-3 and TRBJ2-1, with TRBD2 matching 8 bases. The junction had 5 bases not matched to a gene; V was cut back by 0 bases and J by 4 bases. Germline V CDR1 and CDR2: ENHRY, SYGVKD. The CDR3 runs 16 residues. The CDR3 DNA is TGTGCCATCAGTGAGTCGGTTAGCGGGGCATACAATGAGCAGTTCTTC. It codes for CAISESVSGAYNEQFF.

This clonotype was counted ten times or more. This chain links TRBV30 with TRBJ1-5, with 9 bases that match TRBD1. V trimming: 3 bases; J trimming: 7 bases; junction bases outside the gene matches: 7. CDR3 length equals 14 residues. Germline V gene lookup returns CDR1 GTSNPN and CDR2 SVGIG (reference sequence). The CDR3 region has the DNA TGTGCCTGGAGCGGGGACAGGGTAGACCAGCCCCAGCATTTT. It is translated as CAWSGDRVDQPQHF.

This clonotype was observed many times. V is TRBV28 and J is TRBJ1-1, with a tentative D call TRBD1 (5 bases). This CDR3 has 15 amino acids. Trimming removed 2 bases from V and 1 base from J, with 11 bases in between. The germline CDR1 and CDR2 sequences are MDHEN and SYDVKM. The CDR3 nucleotides are TGTGCCAGCAGTTTAGCGGGGGATAGGAACACTGAAGCTTTCTTT. Amino acid sequence: CASSLAGDRNTEAFF.

Many counts were recorded for this clonotype. The V gene is TRBV18, the J gene TRBJ2-4, with D possibly matching TRBD1 (6 bases). The CDR3 loop spans 15 amino acids. V was clipped by 6 bases and J by 0 bases, with 12 bases between them. Germline V gene lookup returns CDR1 KGHSH and CDR2 LQKENI. CDR3 in amino acids: CASSHGGQAKNIQYF. In DNA, the CDR3 is TGTGCCAGCTCCCATGGGGGACAAGCCAAAAACATTCAGTACTTC.

This clonotype was counted at least ten times. J is TRBJ2-1 and V is TRBV7-6; 12 bases are shared with TRBD2. Per germline, CDR1 SGHVS and CDR2 FNYEAQ. This CDR3 has 15 residues. V lost 4 bases, J lost 7 bases, and 5 bases stayed unmatched. Here the CDR3 reads CASSSTSGSLNEQFF. The CDR3 DNA reads TGTGCCAGCAGCTCGACTAGCGGGAGTCTTAATGAGCAGTTCTTC. Variable domain in full (rest from reference TRBV7-6 and TRBJ2-1): GAGVSQSPRYKVTKRGQDVALRCDPISGHVSLYWYRQALGQGPEFLTYFNYEAQQDKSGLPNDRFSAERPEGSISTLTIQRTEQRDSAMYRCASSSTSGSLNEQFFGPGTRLTVL.

This clonotype was counted at least ten times. This sequence joins TRBV3-1 and TRBJ2-5, with 8 positions matching TRBD2. This CDR3 has 14 residues. V lost 5 bases to trimming and J lost 2 bases; unmatched junction nucleotides: 4. Germline CDR1 is LGHDT and CDR2 is YNNKEL (reference sequence). This CDR3 reads CASSKLAAQETQYF. Written as DNA, the CDR3 is TGTGCCAGCAGCAAACTAGCGGCTCAAGAGACCCAGTACTTC.

This clonotype has ten or more counts. V usage is TRBV5-1 and J usage is TRBJ2-1, with D tentatively TRBD2 (6 bases). Trimming pared 2 bases from V and 2 bases from J, leaving 11 bases between. The CDR3 covers 15 residues. Germline values: CDR1 SGHRS, CDR2 YFSETQ. The CDR3 sequence: CASSFGGSTYNEQFF. CDR3 nucleotide sequence: TGCGCCAGCAGCTTTGGAGGGAGTACCTACAATGAGCAGTTCTTC.

This clonotype was observed many times. The chain employs TRBV12-3 or TRBV12-4 and TRBJ2-5; D perhaps matches TRBD1 (5 bases). V was pared by 2 bases and J by 0 bases, with 16 bases between. The CDR3 length is 17 residues. CDR3 nucleotide sequence: TGTGCCAGCAGTTTACCTTCACAGGTTCCGTACCAAGAGACCCAGTACTTC. It codes for CASSLPSQVPYQETQYF.

This chain joins TRBV11-3 and TRBJ2-4; D may be TRBD2 (7 bases). This CDR3 region has 16 residues. Per the germline V gene, CDR1 is SGHNT and CDR2 is YENEEA. The V end was cut by 1 base, the J end by 5 bases, with 15 bases between. CDR3 protein: CASSLVAGARENIQYF. DNA of the CDR3: TGTGCCAGCAGCTTAGTCGCGGGGGCGAGGGAAAACATTCAGTACTTC.